The 29 T cell receptor beta chains in this list originate from one sample, sequenced in a study of beta chain features in type 1 diabetes. Expressed TCRB transcripts were sequenced, since all the RNA that had been isolated was reverse transcribed. Method: immunoSEQ multiplex PCR; TCRdb's copy keeps in-frame clones and lacks some. Among 350,000 to 400,000 clones listed, roughly an eighth were seen once. Points from the study as a whole: Among all four CD4+ subsets, Type 1 diabetes patients had TCRB CDR3s that were moderately but significantly shorter.

The antigens these receptors bind are not known. The source material was naive CD4+ T cells from blood. The receptor source for this set is a woman aged 18 to 35 with type 1 diabetes.

The chain combines TRBV7-8 with TRBJ1-1; TRBD1 aligns across 9 bases. The CDR3 spans 14 residues. V gave up 4 bases and J gave up 4 bases; unmatched junction bases: 4. From germline, CDR1 is SGHVS and CDR2 FQNEAQ. CDR3 amino acids: CASSSGQGSTEAFF. The CDR3 region has the DNA TGTGCCAGCAGCTCCGGACAGGGGAGCACTGAAGCTTTCTTT.

This clone was detected only a few times. The chain uses TRBV15 and TRBJ1-1, with 9 bases matching TRBD1. The CDR3 is 16 amino acids. Germline CDR1 and CDR2: LNHNV and YYDKDF (reference sequence). After removal of 1 base from V and 3 bases from J, the junction contained 6 bases not matched to a gene. CDR3 nucleotide sequence: TGTGCCACCAGCAGAGCCCCGGACAGGGGTGACACTGAAGCTTTCTTT. Translated: CATSRAPDRGDTEAFF. The full variable domain, in which reference TRBV15 and TRBJ1-1 provide the parts outside the CDR3, is DAMVIQNPRYQVTQFGKPVTLSCSQTLNHNVMYWYQQKSSQAPKLLFHYYDKDFNNEADTPDNFQSRRPNTSFCFLDIRSPGLGDTAMYLCATSRAPDRGDTEAFFGQGTRLTVV.

This chain joins TRBV7-2 and TRBJ2-7, with TRBD2 identical over 7 bases. Germline V lookup: CDR1 SGHTA, CDR2 FQGNSA. V lost 8 bases to trimming and J lost 4 bases; unmatched junction nucleotides: 11. This CDR3 comprises 14 residues. The CDR3 is CASGKGGSRYEQYF. In nucleotides, the CDR3 is TGTGCCAGCGGGAAGGGCGGGAGCAGATACGAGCAGTACTTC.

This clone appeared a few times. The chain joins TRBV5-6 to TRBJ2-3, with a weak D call TRBD2 (5 bases). The V gene lost 2 bases and the J gene lost 0 bases, with 10 bases spanning the gap. This CDR3 region has 15 residues. Looked up from germline, CDR1 is SGHDT and CDR2 is YYEEEE. CDR3 sequence: CASSFAAASTDTQYF. As DNA, the CDR3 is TGTGCCAGCAGCTTCGCAGCGGCTAGCACAGATACGCAGTATTTT.

The genes are TRBV28 and TRBJ2-7; 7 nucleotides line up with TRBD1. CDR1 is MDHEN, CDR2 SYDVKM, per germline. The length of the CDR3 is 16 residues. Trimming at V came to 3 bases and at J to 8 bases, leaving 16 bases not matched to a gene. The CDR3 sequence: CASSLGKTGNLIKQYF. The DNA of the CDR3 is TGTGCCAGCAGTTTGGGGAAGACAGGGAATCTTATCAAGCAGTACTTC.

This clone has just a few counts. The CDR3 sequence is CASSLVVGVYEQYF. CDR3 bases: TGTGCCAGCAGCTTAGTGGTCGGGGTCTACGAGCAGTACTTC. The chain couples TRBV7-2 to TRBJ2-7; TRBD2 might be the D (5 bases). The germline V and J ends were trimmed by 1 base and 3 bases, with 10 bases remaining between them. The germline V gene has CDR1 SGHTA and CDR2 FQGNSA. The CDR3 consists of 14 residues.

This chain uses TRBV5-1 with TRBJ2-2; D might be TRBD2 (5 bases). The CDR3 is 14 amino acids. Trimming took 7 bases from V and 1 from J, leaving 11 bases between them. CDR1 is SGHRS, CDR2 YFSETQ, per germline. The CDR3 bases are TGCGCCAGCTCGCCCGGGGAGAACACCGGGGAGCTGTTTTTT. Translated: CASSPGENTGELFF.

This clone turned up a few times. CDR3 sequence reads: CASGPNTEAFF. Written as DNA, the CDR3 is TGTGCCTCTGGGCCGAACACTGAAGCTTTCTTT. The rearrangement links TRBV7-9 to TRBJ1-1; D call uncertain. Trimming pared 11 bases from V and 1 base from J, leaving 8 bases between. This CDR3 is 11 amino acids long. Germline-derived CDR1 and CDR2 are SEHNR and FQNEAQ (reference sequence).

This clone has more than one count but fewer than ten. The genes are TRBV4-1 and TRBJ2-2, with TRBD2 matching 7 bases. The CDR3 covers 17 residues. Unmatched junction bases numbered 9, after V lost 1 base and J lost 4 bases. Germline V gene sequence: CDR1 MGHRA, CDR2 YSYEKL. CDR3 sequence reads: CASSQVIAGVPTGELFF. The CDR3 nucleotides read TGCGCCAGCAGCCAAGTCATAGCGGGCGTTCCCACCGGGGAGCTGTTTTTT.

This clone occurred a few times. The V gene is TRBV27, the J gene TRBJ2-1, with 8 bases lining up with TRBD2. Germline V gene sequence: CDR1 MNHEY, CDR2 SMNVEV (reference sequence). The CDR3 has 14 residues. Unmatched junction bases numbered 6, after V lost 6 bases and J lost 5 bases. The CDR3 coding sequence is TGTGCCAGCAGGGGAAGCGGGAGCCACAATGAGCAGTTCTTC. This encodes CASRGSGSHNEQFF.

The chain couples TRBV27 to TRBJ2-1; 7 nucleotides line up with TRBD1. The germline gives CDR1 MNHEY, CDR2 SMNVEV (reference sequence). V shed 2 bases and J 6 bases; nucleotides not matched to a gene: 7. The CDR3 is 15 amino acids. This chain's CDR3 is CASSLASGGSNEQFF. The CDR3 DNA sequence: TGTGCCAGCAGTTTAGCGTCAGGGGGTAGCAATGAGCAGTTCTTC.

The chain links TRBV29-1 to TRBJ2-2; TRBD1 agrees at 8 bases. Per the germline V gene, CDR1 is SQVTM and CDR2 is ANQGSEA. The CDR3 is 14 residues long. The V segment lost 6 bases and the J segment 2 bases; nucleotides outside the gene matches: 5. The chain's CDR3 is CSVETGVNTGELFF. The CDR3 coding sequence is TGCAGCGTGGAGACAGGGGTAAACACCGGGGAGCTGTTTTTT.

This clone was observed a few times. This chain joins TRBV29-1 and TRBJ2-7; TRBD1 might be the D (6 bases). There are 13 residues in the CDR3. CDR1 is SQVTM, CDR2 ANQGSEA, per germline. Trimming stripped 7 bases from V and 2 bases from J, with 15 bases between. CDR3 nucleotides: TGCAGCGCTAGAGGGGGAATCACCTACGAGCAGTACTTC. Translation gives CSARGGITYEQYF.

Of note for this clone: Other DNA sequences of this sample code for an identical CDR3. The genes are TRBV29-1 and TRBJ1-1; D unresolved. V was pared by 4 bases and J by 0 bases, with 9 bases between. This CDR3 region has 13 residues. The germline CDR1 and CDR2 sequences are SQVTM and ANQGSEA. CDR3 residues: CSVVGRLNTEAFF. The CDR3 nucleotides read TGCAGCGTTGTAGGGAGGTTGAACACTGAAGCTTTCTTT. The variable domain in full, completed from reference TRBV29-1 and TRBJ1-1, reads SAVISQKPSRDICQRGTSLTIQCQVDSQVTMMFWYRQQPGQSLTLIATANQGSEATYESGFVIDKFPISRPNLTFSTLTVSNMSPEDSSIYLCSVVGRLNTEAFFGQGTRLTVV.

This clone was counted a few times. The chain carries TRBV19 and TRBJ1-1; 9 bases agree with TRBD1. The CDR3 totals 13 residues. V lost 5 bases, J lost 5 bases, and 3 bases stayed unmatched. CDR1 is LNHDA, CDR2 SQIVND, per germline (reference sequence). CDR3 residues: CASSWDRVTEAFF. The DNA for the CDR3 is TGTGCCAGTAGTTGGGACAGGGTGACTGAAGCTTTCTTT.

There are a few counts of this clone. The chain is built from TRBV15 and TRBJ2-1; tentatively, D is TRBD2 (5 bases). Germline V gene data show CDR1 as LNHNV and CDR2 as YYDKDF (reference sequence). The CDR3 is 14 amino acids. Trimming removed 2 bases from V and 10 bases from J, with 15 bases in between. The CDR3 spells CATSRSAQQREQFF. The CDR3 region has the DNA TGTGCCACCAGCAGATCCGCCCAGCAGCGGGAGCAGTTCTTC.

This clone occurred a few times. The rearrangement links TRBV18 to TRBJ1-5; the D gene is possibly TRBD1 (5 bases). V dropped 3 bases and J dropped 1 base, with 16 bases sitting between them. Germline-derived CDR1 and CDR2 are KGHSH and LQKENI. The CDR3 runs to 17 residues. CDR3 loop: CASSPQGGGGSNQPQHF. The CDR3 DNA follows: TGTGCCAGCTCACCTCAGGGAGGAGGTGGGAGCAATCAGCCCCAGCATTTT.

The chain has TRBV11-2 and TRBJ1-2, with D perhaps TRBD1 (6 bases). The CDR3 consists of 17 residues. The germline V gene encodes CDR1 SGHAT and CDR2 FQNNGV. V shed 5 bases and J shed 0 bases, with 19 bases lying between them. This chain's CDR3 is CASSHFGGAPANYGYTF. CDR3 DNA: TGTGCCAGCAGCCACTTCGGGGGGGCGCCGGCTAACTATGGCTACACCTTC.

This clone turned up a few times. V usage is TRBV9 and J usage is TRBJ1-1; a weak D match, TRBD1 (6 bases). This CDR3 is built from 14 residues. Per the germline V gene, CDR1 is SGDLS and CDR2 is YYNGEE. The V end was cut by 0 bases, the J end by 6 bases, with 12 bases between. The CDR3 DNA is TGTGCCAGCAGCGTAGCAGGCCAGGGGCCTGAAGCTTTCTTT. Translating it yields CASSVAGQGPEAFF.

This chain's CDR3 is CASLAGLQETQYF. As DNA, the CDR3 is TGTGCCAGCCTAGCGGGACTACAAGAGACCCAGTACTTC. This chain uses TRBV28 with TRBJ2-5, with 9 positions matching TRBD2. The germline V gene has CDR1 MDHEN and CDR2 SYDVKM. With V trimmed by 8 bases and J by 2 bases, 3 bases remained unmatched. The CDR3 consists of 13 residues.

This clone was observed a few times. The chain couples TRBV5-1 to TRBJ2-1; 8 bases match TRBD1. The ends lost 4 bases at V and 4 bases at J; junction bases unmatched: 4. The V gene's germline CDR1 is SGHRS and CDR2 YFSETQ. This CDR3 contains 14 residues. The CDR3 nucleotides read TGCGCCAGCAGCATACAGGGGGGATACAATGAGCAGTTCTTC. Its protein is CASSIQGGYNEQFF.

This clone was observed a handful of times. The chain couples TRBV27 to TRBJ2-7; 9 bases match TRBD1. There are 13 residues in the CDR3. The J segment lost 6 bases and the V segment lost 7 bases, leaving 7 bases of the junction unmatched. The germline gives CDR1 MNHEY, CDR2 SMNVEV (reference sequence). The CDR3 protein is CASTKGQGREQYF. The CDR3 DNA reads as TGTGCCAGCACTAAGGGACAGGGTCGCGAGCAGTACTTC.

V and J are TRBV7-2 and TRBJ2-7; 8 nucleotides align to TRBD1. V lost 2 bases to trimming and J lost 1 base; unmatched junction nucleotides: 1. CDR3 size: 14 residues. From germline, CDR1 is SGHTA and CDR2 FQGNSA. This CDR3 reads CASSLTGGSYEQYF. In nucleotides, the CDR3 is TGTGCCAGCAGCTTAACAGGGGGATCCTACGAGCAGTACTTC. Filled out from reference TRBV7-2 and TRBJ2-7, the complete variable domain reads GAGVSQSPSNKVTEKGKDVELRCDPISGHTALYWYRQSLGQGLEFLIYFQGNSAPDKSGLPSDRFSAERTGGSVSTLTIQRTQQEDSAVYLCASSLTGGSYEQYFGPGTRLTVT.

V usage is TRBV27 and J usage is TRBJ2-1, with TRBD1 matching 7 bases. The J segment lost 0 bases and the V segment lost 4 bases, leaving 15 bases of the junction unmatched. Germline CDR1 is MNHEY and CDR2 is SMNVEV (reference sequence). The CDR3 covers 19 residues. DNA for the CDR3: TGTGCCAGCAGTTCCTACCGGGACAGCCCCGGACGCTCCTACAATGAGCAGTTCTTC. This gives the protein CASSSYRDSPGRSYNEQFF.

This sequence joins TRBV19 and TRBJ2-3; the D gene is possibly TRBD2 (6 bases). CDR1 LNHDA and CDR2 SQIVND come from the germline V gene (reference sequence). CDR3 length: 16 amino acids. Trimming took off 7 bases at V and 8 bases at J, with 25 bases between the two ends. The CDR3 sequence is CASTLGGVQTLGTQYF. CDR3 sequence (DNA): TGTGCCAGTACCCTCGGAGGGGTCCAGACCCTGGGTACGCAGTATTTT.

This clone occurred once. The V gene is TRBV6-5, the J gene TRBJ2-7, with TRBD1 as a possible D gene (5 bases). CDR1 and CDR2 from the germline V gene are MNHEY and SVGAGI. The CDR3 spans 11 residues. V dropped 5 bases and J dropped 6 bases, with 8 bases sitting between them. In DNA form, the CDR3 reads TGTGCCAGCAGTCCAGGGTTCGAGCAGTACTTC. Its translation is CASSPGFEQYF.

V gene TRBV19 combines with J gene TRBJ2-3; D possibly corresponds to TRBD2 (5 bases). This CDR3 contains 15 residues. V lost 6 bases and J 6 bases, leaving 19 bases between the germline ends. The germline V gene encodes CDR1 LNHDA and CDR2 SQIVND (reference sequence). CDR3 region: CASSGGRLAGDTQYF. The CDR3 DNA reads as TGTGCCAGTAGCGGAGGACGCCTGGCCGGGGATACGCAGTATTTT.

This clone was counted between two and nine times. V gene TRBV28 combines with J gene TRBJ1-2, with 7 nucleotides matching TRBD1. Germline V gene sequence: CDR1 MDHEN, CDR2 SYDVKM. The CDR3 consists of 15 residues. V dropped 5 bases and J dropped 4; count of bases not matched to a gene: 10. The CDR3 here is CASSPPIRTGYGYTF. The CDR3 coding sequence is TGTGCCAGCAGTCCCCCGATCCGGACAGGCTATGGCTACACCTTC.

This clone has more than one count but fewer than ten. The chain combines TRBV4-2 with TRBJ2-5; D unresolved. CDR3 length equals 13 residues. The V gene lost 3 bases and the J gene lost 5 bases, with 10 bases spanning the gap. CDR1 is LGHNA and CDR2 is YNFKEQ in the germline V gene. The CDR3 DNA reads as TGTGCCAGCAGCCAGCAACTCGGGGAGACCCAGTACTTC. Translated, it gives CASSQQLGETQYF.